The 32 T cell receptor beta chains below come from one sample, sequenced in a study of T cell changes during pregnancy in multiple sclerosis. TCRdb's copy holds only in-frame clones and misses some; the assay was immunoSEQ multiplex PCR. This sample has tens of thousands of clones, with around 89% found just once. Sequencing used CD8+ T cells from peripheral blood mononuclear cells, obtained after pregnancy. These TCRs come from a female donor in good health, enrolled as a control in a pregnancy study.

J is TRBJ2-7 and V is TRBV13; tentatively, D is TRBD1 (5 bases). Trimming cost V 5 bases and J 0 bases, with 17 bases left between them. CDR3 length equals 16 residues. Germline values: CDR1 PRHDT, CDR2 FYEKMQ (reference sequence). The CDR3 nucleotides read TGTGCCAGCAGCGACCCTAATGGGGCAGTCTCCTACGAGCAGTACTTC. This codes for CASSDPNGAVSYEQYF.

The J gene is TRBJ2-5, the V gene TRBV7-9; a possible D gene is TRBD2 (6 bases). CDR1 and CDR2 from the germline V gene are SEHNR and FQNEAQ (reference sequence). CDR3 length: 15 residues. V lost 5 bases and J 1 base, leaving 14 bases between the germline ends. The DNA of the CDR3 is TGTGCCAGCAGCCCAGAAGGAGGGCTCCAAGAGACCCAGTACTTC. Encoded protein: CASSPEGGLQETQYF. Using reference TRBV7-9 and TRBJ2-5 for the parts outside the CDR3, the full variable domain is DTGVSQNPRHKITKRGQNVTFRCDPISEHNRLYWYRQTLGQGPEFLTYFQNEAQLEKSRLLSDRFSAERPKGSFSTLEIQRTEQGDSAMYLCASSPEGGLQETQYFGPGTRLLVL.

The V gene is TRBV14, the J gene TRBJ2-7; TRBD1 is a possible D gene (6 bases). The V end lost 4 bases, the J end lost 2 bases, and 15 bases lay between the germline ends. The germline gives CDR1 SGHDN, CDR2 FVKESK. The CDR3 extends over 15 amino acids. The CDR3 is CASSPRDTYTYEQYF. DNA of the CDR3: TGTGCCAGCAGCCCCCGGGACACATACACCTACGAGCAGTACTTC. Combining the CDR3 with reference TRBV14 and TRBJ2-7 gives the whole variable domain EAGVTQFPSHSVIEKGQTVTLRCDPISGHDNLYWYRRVMGKEIKFLLHFVKESKQDESGMPNNRFLAERTGGTYSTLKVQPAELEDSGVYFCASSPRDTYTYEQYFGPGTRLTVT.

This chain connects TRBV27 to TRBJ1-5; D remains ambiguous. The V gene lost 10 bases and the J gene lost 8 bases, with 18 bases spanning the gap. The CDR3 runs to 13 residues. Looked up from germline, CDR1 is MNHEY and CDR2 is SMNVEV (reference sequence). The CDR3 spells CATAPEEWEPQHF. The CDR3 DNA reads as TGTGCCACCGCACCCGAGGAGTGGGAGCCCCAGCATTTT.

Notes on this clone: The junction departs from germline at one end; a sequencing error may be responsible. The CDR3 here is CASSLIQGGEQYF. DNA for the CDR3: TGTGCTAGCAGCTTAATTCAAGGGGGCGAGCAGTACTTC. The chain employs TRBV7-7 and TRBJ2-7, with D possibly matching TRBD1 (6 bases). This CDR3 comprises 13 residues. The germline CDR1 and CDR2 sequences are SSHAT and FNYEAQ (reference sequence).

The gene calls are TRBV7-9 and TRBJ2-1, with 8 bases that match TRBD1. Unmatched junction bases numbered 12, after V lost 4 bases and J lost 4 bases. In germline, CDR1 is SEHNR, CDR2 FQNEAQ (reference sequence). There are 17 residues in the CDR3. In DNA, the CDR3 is TGTGCCAGCAGCTCCTATGGATCGGGACAGGAGTACAATGAGCAGTTCTTC. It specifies CASSSYGSGQEYNEQFF.

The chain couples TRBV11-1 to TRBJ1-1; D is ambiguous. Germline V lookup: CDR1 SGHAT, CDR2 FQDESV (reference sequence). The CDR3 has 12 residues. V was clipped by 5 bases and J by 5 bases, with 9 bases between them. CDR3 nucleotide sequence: TGTGCCAGCAGCCGAGAACGGACTGAAGCTTTCTTT. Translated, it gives CASSRERTEAFF.

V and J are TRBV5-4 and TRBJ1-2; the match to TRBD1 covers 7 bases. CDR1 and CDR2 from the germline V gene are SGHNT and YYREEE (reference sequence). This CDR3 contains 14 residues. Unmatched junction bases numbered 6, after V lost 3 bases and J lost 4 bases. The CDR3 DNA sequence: TGTGCCAGCAGCTGGAGGGACAGACTCTATGGCTACACCTTC. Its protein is CASSWRDRLYGYTF.

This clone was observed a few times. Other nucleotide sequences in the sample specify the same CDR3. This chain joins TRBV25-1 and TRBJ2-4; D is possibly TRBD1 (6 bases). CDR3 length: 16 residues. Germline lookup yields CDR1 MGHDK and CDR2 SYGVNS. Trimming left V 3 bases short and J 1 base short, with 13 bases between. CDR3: CASSEEGGLAKNIQYF. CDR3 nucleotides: TGTGCCAGCAGTGAGGAAGGGGGTCTGGCCAAAAACATTCAGTACTTC.

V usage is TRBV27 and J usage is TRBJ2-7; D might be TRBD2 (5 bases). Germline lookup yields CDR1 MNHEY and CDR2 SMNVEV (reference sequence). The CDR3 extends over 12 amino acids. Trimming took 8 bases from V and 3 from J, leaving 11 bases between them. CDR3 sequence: CASGPGIYEQYF. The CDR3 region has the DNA TGTGCCAGCGGCCCGGGGATCTACGAGCAGTACTTC.

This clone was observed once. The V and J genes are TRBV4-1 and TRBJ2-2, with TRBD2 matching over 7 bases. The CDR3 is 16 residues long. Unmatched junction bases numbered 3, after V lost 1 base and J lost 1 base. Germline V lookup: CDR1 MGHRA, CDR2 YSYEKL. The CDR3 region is CASSQAPSGNTGELFF. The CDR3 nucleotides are TGCGCCAGCAGCCAAGCCCCTAGCGGGAACACCGGGGAGCTGTTTTTT.

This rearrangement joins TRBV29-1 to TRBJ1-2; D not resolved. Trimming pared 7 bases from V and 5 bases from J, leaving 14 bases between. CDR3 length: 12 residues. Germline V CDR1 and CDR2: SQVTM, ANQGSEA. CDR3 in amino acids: CSALGQTYGYTF. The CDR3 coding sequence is TGCAGCGCCCTTGGGCAGACGTATGGCTACACCTTC.

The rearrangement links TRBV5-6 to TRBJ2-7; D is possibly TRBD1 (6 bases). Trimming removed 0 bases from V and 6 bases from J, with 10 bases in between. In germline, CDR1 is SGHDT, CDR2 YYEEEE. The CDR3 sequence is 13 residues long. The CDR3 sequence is CASSLDLTGEQYF. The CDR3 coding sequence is TGTGCCAGCAGCTTGGATTTGACAGGCGAGCAGTACTTC. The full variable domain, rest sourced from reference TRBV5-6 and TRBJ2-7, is DAGVTQSPTHLIKTRGQQVTLRCSPKSGHDTVSWYQQALGQGPQFIFQYYEEEERQRGNFPDRFSGHQFPNYSSELNVNALLLGDSALYLCASSLDLTGEQYFGPGTRLTVT.

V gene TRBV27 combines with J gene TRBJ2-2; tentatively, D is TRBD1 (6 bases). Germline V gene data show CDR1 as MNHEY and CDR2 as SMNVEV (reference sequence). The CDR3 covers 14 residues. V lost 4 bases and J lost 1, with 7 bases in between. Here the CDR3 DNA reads TGTGCCAGCAGTTCGGACAGGAACACCGGGGAGCTGTTTTTT. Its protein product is CASSSDRNTGELFF.

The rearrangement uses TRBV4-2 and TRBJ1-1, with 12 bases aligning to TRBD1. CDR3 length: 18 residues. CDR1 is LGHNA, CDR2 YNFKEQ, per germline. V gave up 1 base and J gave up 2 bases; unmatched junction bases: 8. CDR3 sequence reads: CASSQVGTGGTVNTEAFF. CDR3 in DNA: TGTGCCAGCAGCCAAGTCGGGACAGGGGGCACCGTCAACACTGAAGCTTTCTTT.

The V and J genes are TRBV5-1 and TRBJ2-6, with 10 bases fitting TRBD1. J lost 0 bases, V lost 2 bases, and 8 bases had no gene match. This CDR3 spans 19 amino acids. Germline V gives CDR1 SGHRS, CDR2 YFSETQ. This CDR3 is CASSFLTGTGDSGANVLTF. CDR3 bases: TGCGCCAGCAGCTTTCTCACCGGGACAGGGGACTCTGGGGCCAACGTCCTGACTTTC.

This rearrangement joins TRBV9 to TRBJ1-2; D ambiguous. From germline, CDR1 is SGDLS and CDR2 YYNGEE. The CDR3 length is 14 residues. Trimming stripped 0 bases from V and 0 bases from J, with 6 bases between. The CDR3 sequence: CASSVGGANYGYTF. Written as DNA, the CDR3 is TGTGCCAGCAGCGTAGGAGGCGCTAACTATGGCTACACCTTC. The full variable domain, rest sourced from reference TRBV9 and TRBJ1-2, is DSGVTQTPKHLITATGQRVTLRCSPRSGDLSVYWYQQSLDQGLQFLIQYYNGEERAKGNILERFSAQQFPDLHSELNLSSLELGDSALYFCASSVGGANYGYTFGSGTRLTVV.

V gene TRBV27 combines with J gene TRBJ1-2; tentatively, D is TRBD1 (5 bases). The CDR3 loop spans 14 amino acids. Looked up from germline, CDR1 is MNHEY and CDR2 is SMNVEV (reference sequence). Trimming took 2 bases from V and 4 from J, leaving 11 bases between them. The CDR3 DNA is TGTGCCAGCAGTTTAAATCGGGGGGGCTATGGCTACACCTTC. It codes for CASSLNRGGYGYTF.

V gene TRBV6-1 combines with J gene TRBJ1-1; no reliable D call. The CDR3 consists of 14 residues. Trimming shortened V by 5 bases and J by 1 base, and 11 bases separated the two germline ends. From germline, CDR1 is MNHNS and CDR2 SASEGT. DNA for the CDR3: TGTGCCAGCAGTAACTTCGTTGGGAACACTGAAGCTTTCTTT. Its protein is CASSNFVGNTEAFF.

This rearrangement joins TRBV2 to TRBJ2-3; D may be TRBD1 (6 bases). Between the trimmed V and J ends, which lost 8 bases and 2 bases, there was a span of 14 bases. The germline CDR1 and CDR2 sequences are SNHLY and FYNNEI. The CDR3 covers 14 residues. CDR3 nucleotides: TGTGCCAGCCCCAAACAGGGTATCACAGATACGCAGTATTTT. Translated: CASPKQGITDTQYF.

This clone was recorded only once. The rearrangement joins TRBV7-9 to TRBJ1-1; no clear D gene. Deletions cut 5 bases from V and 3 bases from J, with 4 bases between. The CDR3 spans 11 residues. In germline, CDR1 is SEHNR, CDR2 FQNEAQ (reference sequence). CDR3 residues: CASSQDTEAFF. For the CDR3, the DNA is TGTGCCAGCAGCCAGGACACTGAAGCTTTCTTT.

The CDR3 loop reads CSVRTGEAFF. The DNA for the CDR3 is TGCAGCGTTCGGACAGGTGAAGCTTTCTTT. V usage is TRBV29-1 and J usage is TRBJ1-1; 7 bases agree with TRBD1. V dropped 5 bases and J dropped 7; count of bases not matched to a gene: 1. CDR1 is SQVTM and CDR2 is ANQGSEA in the germline V gene. CDR3 size: 10 residues.

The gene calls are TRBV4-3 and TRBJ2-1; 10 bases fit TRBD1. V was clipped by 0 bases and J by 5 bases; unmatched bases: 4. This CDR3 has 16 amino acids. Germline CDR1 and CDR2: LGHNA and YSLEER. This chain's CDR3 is CASSQDRGQGNNEQFF. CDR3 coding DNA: TGCGCCAGCAGCCAAGATAGGGGACAGGGGAACAATGAGCAGTTCTTC.

The CDR3 region has the DNA TGTGCCTGGAGTGTAGACAGGGAAATCTATGGCTACACCTTC. This translates into CAWSVDREIYGYTF. The chain carries TRBV30 and TRBJ1-2; 7 nucleotides line up with TRBD1. Germline V gives CDR1 GTSNPN, CDR2 SVGIG (reference sequence). This CDR3 comprises 14 residues. V lost 0 bases and J lost 4; bases outside the gene matches: 5.

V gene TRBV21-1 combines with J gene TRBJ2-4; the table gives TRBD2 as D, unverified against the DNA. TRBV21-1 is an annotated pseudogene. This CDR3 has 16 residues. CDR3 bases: TGTGCCAGCATTAGCGGGGGGCCCCCTCCCAAAAACATTCAGTACTTC. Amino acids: CASISGGPPPKNIQYF.

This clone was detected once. The CDR3 region is CASSLSQGQLFF. CDR3 bases: TGCGCCAGCAGCTTGAGTCAGGGGCAGCTGTTTTTT. The rearrangement joins TRBV5-1 to TRBJ2-2; perhaps TRBD1 as D (6 bases). Germline CDR1 reads SGHRS; CDR2 reads YFSETQ. The CDR3 spans 12 residues. V shed 1 base and J shed 12 bases, with 10 bases lying between them.

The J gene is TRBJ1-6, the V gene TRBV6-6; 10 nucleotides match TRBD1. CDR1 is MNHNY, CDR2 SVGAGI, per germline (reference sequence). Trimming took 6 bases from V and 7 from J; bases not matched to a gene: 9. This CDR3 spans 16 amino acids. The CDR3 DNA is TGTGCCAGCAGCCTCGGGACAGGGGTTTACAATTCACCCCTCCACTTT. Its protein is CASSLGTGVYNSPLHF.

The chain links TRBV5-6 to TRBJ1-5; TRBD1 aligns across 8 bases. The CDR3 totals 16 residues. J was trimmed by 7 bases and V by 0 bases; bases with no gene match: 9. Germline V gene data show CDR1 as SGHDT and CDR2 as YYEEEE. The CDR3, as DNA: TGTGCCAGCAGCTTGGGGACAGGGTCGTATGGACAGCCCCAGCATTTT. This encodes CASSLGTGSYGQPQHF.

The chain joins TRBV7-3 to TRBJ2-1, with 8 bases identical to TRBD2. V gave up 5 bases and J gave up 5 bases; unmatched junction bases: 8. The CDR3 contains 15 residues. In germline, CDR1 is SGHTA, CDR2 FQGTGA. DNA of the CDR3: TGTGCCAGCAGCATTTTAGCGGGATCCAACAATGAGCAGTTCTTC. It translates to CASSILAGSNNEQFF.

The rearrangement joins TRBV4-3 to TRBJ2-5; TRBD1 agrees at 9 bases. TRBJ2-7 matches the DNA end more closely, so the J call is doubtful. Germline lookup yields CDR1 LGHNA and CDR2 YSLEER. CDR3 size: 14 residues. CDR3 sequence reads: CASSQVWTGDEQYF. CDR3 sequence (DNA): TGCGCCAGCAGCCAAGTCTGGACAGGGGACGAGCAGTACTTC.

This CDR3 reads CASSQLDRGNTEAFF. The CDR3 region has the DNA TGCGCCAGCAGCCAGTTGGACAGGGGGAACACTGAAGCTTTCTTT. The V and J genes are TRBV4-1 and TRBJ1-1, with 9 bases fitting TRBD1. Germline loops: CDR1 MGHRA, CDR2 YSYEKL. CDR3 length: 15 residues. The trim removed 3 bases at V and 1 base at J, leaving 3 bases unmatched.

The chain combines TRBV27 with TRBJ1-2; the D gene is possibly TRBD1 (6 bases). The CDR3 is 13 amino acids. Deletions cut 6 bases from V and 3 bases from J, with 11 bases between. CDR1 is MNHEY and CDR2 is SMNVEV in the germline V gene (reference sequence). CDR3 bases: TGTGCCAGCAGGTCGACAGGAGACTATGGCTACACCTTC. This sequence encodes CASRSTGDYGYTF.